One and the same sample provided the 3 T cell receptor beta chains below, sequenced in a study of post-analysis software for immune sequencing data. Study observations and caveats: TRBV5-6, TRBV5-1 and TRBV20-1 belonged to a set of roughly 5 TRBV segments that were more frequent in patients than controls.

The antigens for these receptors are not known. Unique molecular identifiers were built into the TCR beta cDNA libraries. TCRdb used MiXCR to reprocess the PCR reads, holding one entry per CDR3 protein. The table lists some 500,000 distinct CDR3 sequences, less than 45% of them singletons. The sample taken for sequencing was blood. These receptors originate from a girl aged 5-17 years with multiple sclerosis.

J is TRBJ2-7 and V is TRBV7-2, with a weak D call TRBD1 (5 bases). Trimming removed 5 bases from V and 2 bases from J, with 10 bases in between. CDR3 length: 13 residues. Germline CDR1 reads SGHTA; CDR2 reads FQGNSA. The CDR3 nucleotides are TGTGCCAGCAGCAAGGACATAACCTACGAGCAGTACTTC. Residues: CASSKDITYEQYF.

This clonotype was detected only once. This rearrangement joins TRBV3-1 to TRBJ1-5, with D perhaps matching TRBD1 (6 bases). The length of the CDR3 is 15 residues. Trimming removed 4 bases at V and 6 bases at J, with 16 bases between. CDR1 is LGHDT, CDR2 YNNKEL, per germline (reference sequence). In DNA form, the CDR3 reads TGTGCCAGCAGCCTTAACCCACAGGGAAGTCAGCCCCAGCATTTT. Amino acids: CASSLNPQGSQPQHF.

The V gene is TRBV2, the J gene TRBJ2-6; 8 nucleotides align to TRBD1. Germline CDR1 is SNHLY and CDR2 is FYNNEI. The V gene end was trimmed by 1 base and the J gene end by 4 bases; junction bases not matched to a gene: 12. The CDR3 has 19 amino acids. CDR3 coding DNA: TGTGCCAGCAGTGAAGTTGACTCGGACAGGGCCTCCGGGGCCAACGTCCTGACTTTC. Its protein is CASSEVDSDRASGANVLTF.